The 2 T cell receptor beta chains listed next were all sequenced from one sample in a study of T cell repertoires in ileal Crohn's disease. Clones were sequenced by immunoSEQ multiplex PCR, and TCRdb holds only the in-frame ones, with some missing. The table has around 15,000 clones, roughly three fifths seen once. The sequenced sample consisted of ileal tissue. Receptors were obtained from an adult with Crohn's disease.

The chain is built from TRBV6-1 and TRBJ2-7; no definite D call. Germline V gene data show CDR1 as MNHNS and CDR2 as SASEGT. V lost 3 bases to trimming and J lost 3 bases, with 3 bases between them. This CDR3 is built from 11 residues. The CDR3 loop is CASSDIYEQYF. The CDR3 nucleotides read TGTGCCAGCAGTGATATCTACGAGCAGTACTTC.

This clone has just a few counts. This chain's CDR3 is CASSDSGNSYNEQFF. CDR3 bases: TGTGCCAGCAGCGATAGCGGGAACTCCTACAATGAGCAGTTCTTC. V gene TRBV2 combines with J gene TRBJ2-1; TRBD2 matches at 8 bases. The V segment lost 6 bases and the J segment 0 bases; nucleotides outside the gene matches: 4. Germline lookup yields CDR1 SNHLY and CDR2 FYNNEI. The CDR3 is 15 amino acids.